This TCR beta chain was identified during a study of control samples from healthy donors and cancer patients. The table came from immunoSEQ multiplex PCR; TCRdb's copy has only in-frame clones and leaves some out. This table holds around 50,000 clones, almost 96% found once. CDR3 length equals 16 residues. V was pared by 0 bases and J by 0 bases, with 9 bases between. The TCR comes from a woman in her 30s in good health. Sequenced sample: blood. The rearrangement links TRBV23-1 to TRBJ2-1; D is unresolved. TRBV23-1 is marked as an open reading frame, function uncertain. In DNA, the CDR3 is TGCGCCAGCAGTCAATCGGCATTCCTCTCCTACAATGAGCAGTTCTTC. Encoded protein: CASSQSAFLSYNEQFF.